This passage covers 30 T cell receptor beta chains from one sample sequenced in a study of T cell changes during pregnancy in multiple sclerosis. Clones were sequenced by immunoSEQ multiplex PCR, and TCRdb holds only the in-frame ones, with some missing. The profile shows about 20,000 clones, 70% to 90% of them singletons. The input for sequencing was CD8+ T cells from peripheral blood mononuclear cells, taken after pregnancy. The receptors stem from a female donor in good health, enrolled as a control in a pregnancy study.

V is TRBV7-9 and J is TRBJ1-2, with D perhaps TRBD1 (5 bases). Germline V CDR1 and CDR2: SEHNR, FQNEAQ (reference sequence). V was cut by 4 bases and J by 9 bases, with 24 bases left in between. This CDR3 is 16 amino acids long. This chain's CDR3 is CASSSPVGQVESCYTF. In nucleotides, the CDR3 is TGTGCCAGCAGCTCCCCAGTGGGGCAGGTGGAATCATGCTACACCTTC.

This clone was found once. V gene TRBV6-1 combines with J gene TRBJ1-1; 9 nucleotides line up with TRBD1. Germline CDR1 and CDR2: MNHNS and SASEGT. V lost 7 bases, J lost 4 bases, and 10 bases stayed unmatched. This CDR3 has 15 residues. The CDR3 nucleotides read TGTGCCAGCACCCTACAGGGGGCTGAGACCACTGAAGCTTTCTTT. Its translation is CASTLQGAETTEAFF.

The J gene is TRBJ1-1, the V gene TRBV9, with D perhaps matching TRBD1 (5 bases). V gave up 0 bases and J gave up 5 bases, with 8 bases separating them. CDR3 length: 13 residues. Per germline, CDR1 SGDLS and CDR2 YYNGEE. The CDR3 protein is CASSVGGETEAFF. The CDR3 DNA reads TGTGCCAGCAGCGTAGGGGGGGAGACTGAAGCTTTCTTT. Variable domain in full (rest from reference TRBV9 and TRBJ1-1): DSGVTQTPKHLITATGQRVTLRCSPRSGDLSVYWYQQSLDQGLQFLIQYYNGEERAKGNILERFSAQQFPDLHSELNLSSLELGDSALYFCASSVGGETEAFFGQGTRLTVV.

Here the CDR3 DNA reads TGTGCCAGCAGCTTCCCCTCGGATGAGCAGTTCTTC. Its protein is CASSFPSDEQFF. The chain has TRBV11-2 and TRBJ2-1, with no clear D. The CDR3 has 12 residues. The germline V and J ends were trimmed by 3 bases and 8 bases, with 8 bases remaining between them. Germline V gene data show CDR1 as SGHAT and CDR2 as FQNNGV.

The chain has TRBV19 and TRBJ2-5; D is possibly TRBD2 (6 bases). Trimming left V 4 bases short and J 5 bases short, with 17 bases between. The germline V gene encodes CDR1 LNHDA and CDR2 SQIVND (reference sequence). This CDR3 region has 15 residues. The CDR3 bases are TGTGCCAGTAGTAGTGGCGGGGCCTCGGGGGAGACCCAGTACTTC. The encoded protein is CASSSGGASGETQYF.

This chain links TRBV29-1 with TRBJ2-3; no firm D call. Trimming left V 4 bases short and J 0 bases short, with 11 bases between. Germline V lookup: CDR1 SQVTM, CDR2 ANQGSEA. This CDR3 is 14 amino acids long. The CDR3 sequence is CSVAGSLSTDTQYF. The CDR3 DNA follows: TGCAGCGTTGCCGGTTCCCTCAGCACAGATACGCAGTATTTT.

This chain links TRBV27 with TRBJ1-1; no clear D gene. V lost 2 bases and J lost 1, with 17 bases in between. Germline CDR1 reads MNHEY; CDR2 reads SMNVEV (reference sequence). The length of the CDR3 is 17 residues. The CDR3 DNA reads as TGTGCCAGCAGTTTACCCCCACGGGAGGGCCCGAACACTGAAGCTTTCTTT. This codes for CASSLPPREGPNTEAFF.

The J gene is TRBJ2-1, the V gene TRBV4-3; D may be TRBD2 (6 bases). The CDR3 is made up of 14 amino acids. Germline V gives CDR1 LGHNA, CDR2 YSLEER. Trimming cost V 0 bases and J 4 bases, with 7 bases left between them. CDR3 region: CASSQDGGYNEQFF. CDR3 nucleotides: TGCGCCAGCAGCCAAGATGGGGGGTACAATGAGCAGTTCTTC.

The chain is built from TRBV6-6 and TRBJ2-3; D call uncertain. Germline loops: CDR1 MNHNY, CDR2 SVGAGI (reference sequence). This CDR3 comprises 12 residues. The V gene lost 6 bases and the J gene lost 2 bases, with 6 bases spanning the gap. Written as DNA, the CDR3 is TGTGCCAGCAGATTAAACACAGATACGCAGTATTTT. It is translated as CASRLNTDTQYF.

CDR3 coding DNA: TGCGCCAGCAGCCAAGACAGGGGATCCTACAATGAGCAGTTCTTC. Encoded protein: CASSQDRGSYNEQFF. The chain uses TRBV4-3 and TRBJ2-1; a possible D gene is TRBD1 (6 bases). The CDR3 is 15 residues long. Germline assignment: CDR1 LGHNA and CDR2 YSLEER. Trimming took 0 bases from V and 1 from J, leaving 7 bases between them.

CDR3 DNA sequence: TGTGCTAGTGGGTGGTCCGCAGGGGACACTGAAGCTTTCTTT. This gives the protein CASGWSAGDTEAFF. The chain uses TRBV12-5 and TRBJ1-1; D is perhaps TRBD1 (6 bases). The CDR3 loop spans 14 amino acids. The germline gives CDR1 LGHNT, CDR2 FRNRAP. V lost 6 bases and J 3 bases, leaving 14 bases between the germline ends.

Only one count was recorded for this clone. The chain is built from TRBV5-4 and TRBJ1-2; D uncertain. Germline V gene data show CDR1 as SGHNT and CDR2 as YYREEE (reference sequence). The CDR3 is 15 amino acids. Trimming shortened V by 1 base and J by 4 bases, and 14 bases separated the two germline ends. As DNA, the CDR3 is TGTGCCAGCAGCTTGATCCAGGATTCCCTCTATGGCTACACCTTC. It codes for CASSLIQDSLYGYTF.

The rearrangement joins TRBV4-3 to TRBJ2-1; TRBD2 might be the D (5 bases). The germline CDR1 and CDR2 sequences are LGHNA and YSLEER. Trimming took 3 bases from V and 8 from J, leaving 17 bases between them. The length of the CDR3 is 15 residues. CDR3 protein: CASSHRQRTRDEQFF. DNA of the CDR3: TGCGCCAGCAGCCACAGACAACGAACTAGGGATGAGCAGTTCTTC.

This sequence joins TRBV11-2 and TRBJ1-2; TRBD1 agrees at 7 bases. From germline, CDR1 is SGHAT and CDR2 FQNNGV. The CDR3 covers 15 residues. Trimming removed 3 bases from V and 4 bases from J; junction bases left unmatched: 8. The CDR3 loop reads CASSLGTAYVYGYTF. The CDR3 DNA reads as TGTGCCAGCAGCTTGGGGACAGCATACGTCTATGGCTACACCTTC.

This clone was seen a single time. The chain recombines TRBV10-3 with TRBJ2-1, with D maybe TRBD2 (5 bases). Trimming cost V 8 bases and J 7 bases, with 9 bases left between them. CDR3 length equals 11 residues. Per germline, CDR1 ENHRY and CDR2 SYGVKD. The CDR3 DNA sequence: TGTGCCATCCGGGAAGGGAATGAGCAGTTCTTC. Encoded protein: CAIREGNEQFF.

This clone has only one observation. This chain links TRBV6-4 with TRBJ2-3; 7 positions match TRBD2. CDR1 MRHNA and CDR2 SNTAGT come from the germline V gene. The ends lost 3 bases at V and 0 bases at J; junction bases unmatched: 3. This CDR3 contains 15 residues. The CDR3 coding sequence is TGTGCCAGCAGTGAGGGTAGCGGGAGCACAGATACGCAGTATTTT. This gives the protein CASSEGSGSTDTQYF.

The chain carries TRBV6-5 and TRBJ2-1; 7 positions agree with TRBD2. Germline-derived CDR1 and CDR2 are MNHEY and SVGAGI. This CDR3 spans 15 amino acids. V gave up 5 bases and J gave up 7 bases; unmatched junction bases: 11. CDR3 sequence: CASSLSGTGGNEQFF. CDR3 in DNA: TGTGCCAGCAGTCTATCCGGGACGGGGGGAAATGAGCAGTTCTTC.

The chain recombines TRBV9 with TRBJ2-7, with a weak D call TRBD1 (5 bases). Germline loops: CDR1 SGDLS, CDR2 YYNGEE. V gave up 3 bases and J gave up 2 bases, with 9 bases separating them. The CDR3 totals 13 residues. The CDR3 DNA is TGTGCCAGCAGCGGGCAGGGCACCTACGAGCAGTACTTC. This translates into CASSGQGTYEQYF.

The V and J genes are TRBV7-8 and TRBJ1-5, with 7 bases lining up with TRBD1. Germline V gives CDR1 SGHVS, CDR2 FQNEAQ. V lost 6 bases, J lost 3 bases, and 5 bases stayed unmatched. CDR3 length equals 14 residues. CDR3 sequence reads: CASREGAINQPQHF. The CDR3 DNA is TGTGCCAGCAGAGAGGGGGCAATCAATCAGCCCCAGCATTTT. The full variable domain, with the rest looked up from reference TRBV7-8 and TRBJ1-5, is GAGVSQSPRYKVAKRGQDVALRCDPISGHVSLFWYQQALGQGPEFLTYFQNEAQLDKSGLPSDRFFAERPEGSVSTLKIQRTQQEDSAVYLCASREGAINQPQHFGDGTRLSIL.

The J gene is TRBJ1-2, the V gene TRBV7-9, with TRBD1 identical over 9 bases. The V gene end was trimmed by 4 bases and the J gene end by 6 bases; junction bases not matched to a gene: 9. Germline CDR1 and CDR2: SEHNR and FQNEAQ (reference sequence). The CDR3 is 15 amino acids. The CDR3 DNA reads TGTGCCAGCAGCTCCTCACAGGGGGCCCTGGATGGCTACACCTTC. It yields the protein CASSSSQGALDGYTF.

The chain combines TRBV13 with TRBJ2-5; TRBD2 matches 12 bases. V lost 1 base to trimming and J lost 0 bases; unmatched junction nucleotides: 12. The CDR3 is 20 residues long. Germline CDR1 is PRHDT and CDR2 is FYEKMQ (reference sequence). CDR3 DNA: TGTGCCAGCAGCTTAGAGGAAGGACTAGCGGGAAACAAGTACCAAGAGACCCAGTACTTC. This codes for CASSLEEGLAGNKYQETQYF.

Points on this clone: This sample includes further DNA sequences coding for the same CDR3. V and J are TRBV19 and TRBJ2-7; 12 nucleotides agree with TRBD1. Germline loops: CDR1 LNHDA, CDR2 SQIVND (reference sequence). The V segment lost 5 bases and the J segment 4 bases; nucleotides outside the gene matches: 3. This CDR3 is built from 14 residues. The CDR3 nucleotides read TGTGCCAGTAGTCCGGGACAGGGGGCGTACGAGCAGTACTTC. Encoded protein: CASSPGQGAYEQYF.

This chain uses TRBV19 with TRBJ1-1; D unresolved. The length of the CDR3 is 13 residues. Germline assignment: CDR1 LNHDA and CDR2 SQIVND (reference sequence). V was clipped by 4 bases and J by 0 bases, with 6 bases between them. Written as DNA, the CDR3 is TGTGCCAGTAGTACAGCGTTGAACACTGAAGCTTTCTTT. It translates to CASSTALNTEAFF.

This chain joins TRBV9 and TRBJ2-7, with D maybe TRBD2 (5 bases). V lost 4 bases, J lost 5 bases, and 19 bases lay in between. Per germline, CDR1 SGDLS and CDR2 YYNGEE. The CDR3 is 15 amino acids. Here the CDR3 reads CASSSSEGGRDEQYF. In DNA form, the CDR3 reads TGTGCCAGCAGCTCGAGCGAGGGCGGTCGGGACGAGCAGTACTTC.

In DNA, the CDR3 is TGTGCCAGCAGCCCCTGGACAGGGCATTCTAACACTGAAGCTTTCTTT. Translating gives CASSPWTGHSNTEAFF. The chain recombines TRBV11-2 with TRBJ1-1, with 8 bases identical to TRBD1. The CDR3 length is 16 residues. Looked up from germline, CDR1 is SGHAT and CDR2 is FQNNGV. V gave up 5 bases and J gave up 2 bases; unmatched junction bases: 10.

The count of this clone is one. This chain uses TRBV11-3 with TRBJ1-3; D is undetermined. Trimming stripped 0 bases from V and 5 bases from J, with 14 bases between. Germline assignment: CDR1 SGHNT and CDR2 YENEEA. The CDR3 is 16 residues long. The DNA for the CDR3 is TGTGCCAGCAGCTTAGAGACCGGGGAGAGGAGAAACACCATATATTTT. Encoded protein: CASSLETGERRNTIYF.

The genes are TRBV19 and TRBJ2-7, with D possibly matching TRBD1 (5 bases). CDR3 size: 15 residues. The ends were cut back, 3 bases at V and 1 base at J, with 13 bases in the middle. Germline CDR1 LNHDA, CDR2 SQIVND (reference sequence). The CDR3 sequence is CASSMSRTPSYEQYF. CDR3 in DNA: TGTGCCAGTAGTATGTCTCGGACACCTTCCTACGAGCAGTACTTC.

This chain uses TRBV5-1 with TRBJ2-7; D is uncertain. Germline V gene lookup returns CDR1 SGHRS and CDR2 YFSETQ. V lost 7 bases and J lost 9, with 23 bases in between. This CDR3 region has 14 residues. The CDR3 DNA reads TGCGCCAGCTTCATTAGGCCCGGGTATTTTCGGCAGTACTTC. This translates into CASFIRPGYFRQYF.

The chain couples TRBV30 to TRBJ2-5, with a tentative D call TRBD1 (6 bases). Germline V gene sequence: CDR1 GTSNPN, CDR2 SVGIG (reference sequence). The V end lost 3 bases, the J end lost 4 bases, and 6 bases lay between the germline ends. CDR3 length: 11 amino acids. CDR3 loop: CAWRGGETQYF. The CDR3 DNA reads TGTGCCTGGAGAGGGGGAGAGACCCAGTACTTC.

The genes are TRBV4-1 and TRBJ2-3; a possible D gene is TRBD2 (6 bases). Germline V gene data show CDR1 as MGHRA and CDR2 as YSYEKL. This CDR3 region has 15 residues. V was pared by 1 base and J by 1 base, with 9 bases between. The CDR3 DNA follows: TGCGCCAGCAGCCAAGTGGCGGGACGCACAGATACGCAGTATTTT. Translation: CASSQVAGRTDTQYF.